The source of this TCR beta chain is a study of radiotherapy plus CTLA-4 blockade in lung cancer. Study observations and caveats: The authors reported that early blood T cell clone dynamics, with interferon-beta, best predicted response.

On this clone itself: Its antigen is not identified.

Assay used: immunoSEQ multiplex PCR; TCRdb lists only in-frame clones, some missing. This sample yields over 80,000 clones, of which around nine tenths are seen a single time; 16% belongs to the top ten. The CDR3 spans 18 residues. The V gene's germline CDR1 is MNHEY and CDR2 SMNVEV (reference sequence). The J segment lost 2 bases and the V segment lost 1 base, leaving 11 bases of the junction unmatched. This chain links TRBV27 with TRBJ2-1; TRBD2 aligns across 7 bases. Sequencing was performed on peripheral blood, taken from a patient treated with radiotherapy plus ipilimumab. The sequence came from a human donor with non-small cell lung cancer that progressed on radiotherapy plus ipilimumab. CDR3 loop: CASSLYLASGGAYNEQFF. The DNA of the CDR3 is TGTGCCAGCAGTTTATATTTGGCTAGCGGAGGGGCCTACAATGAGCAGTTCTTC.